This T cell receptor beta chain was retrieved from a study of blood T cell repertoires in COVID-19 (dated by TCRdb to 2019 to 2021). Turning to the overall study: Collaborator samples came from the United States, Italy and Spain and covered acute and convalescent phases of COVID-19. The prospective study material was composed of cDNA or gDNA derived from T cells, B-cell-depleted T cells, or PBMCs. Subjects who had been exposed to COVID-19, were actively infected with it, or had recovered from it provided the deeply sampled blood TCRbeta repertoires that made up the dataset. The repertoires were released in a freely available public database intended as a resource for research on the immune response to SARS-CoV-2. The samples were drawn from the first 160 participants of the ongoing ImmuneRACE study and from about 1,200 subjects provided by 6 global collaborators. A de-identified subject ID, COVID-19 status, age in years and sex were almost always included in the sample metadata. Where available, HLA class I and class II types were obtained from metadata supplied by the sample provider rather than from assay-based typing.

The paper as a whole reports these results and caveats: The amount of clinical and demographic metadata varied by source and participant and was provided uncurated.

TCRbeta CDR3 regions were amplified from genomic DNA by means of the immunoSEQ Assay, a bias-controlled multiplex PCR. On the study's bioinformatics: The number of nucleated cells in each sample was estimated from the amplification of reference gene primers within the assay. To quantify the absolute abundance of each unique TCRbeta CDR3 rearrangement, sequence reads were collapsed and filtered. Productive Simpson clonality was computed per sample as the square root of Simpson's diversity index over productive rearrangements. The immuneACCESS repertoire file appears here via TCRdb, limited to in-frame rearrangements. These files lack a portion of the clones; in checked studies, under half of the deficit traces to unresolved V genes, and the cause of the others is not known. V and J calls and clone size follow that table, whereas D and trimming were derived from the DNA. Across this sample there are under 250,000 clones, with around nine tenths seen only once. 2.5% to 3% of the sample lies in the top ten.

In the case of this clone: Its antigen remains undetermined. No clone much larger than this one lies a single base away; base qualities are absent.

Taken from cysteine to phenylalanine, the CDR3 has 15 residues. Of the read, only the CDR3 DNA is kept; its 45 bases are in frame from base 1. V has 0 bases trimmed and J has 7 bases trimmed; junction bases matching no gene number 4. CDR1 and CDR2, looked up from the germline V gene, are ENHRY and SYGVKD. Collaborating institutions collected whole blood in K2EDTA tubes following their own protocols. For TCRbeta analysis, collaborator samples were shipped as frozen whole blood, as isolated PBMCs, or as DNA extracted from either sample type. Sample: peripheral blood. The chain is encoded by TRBV10-3 joined to TRBJ1-5, with 9 middle bases fitting TRBD1. This TCR was recovered from a woman aged 55-70 years with acute or convalescent COVID-19. The CDR3 region reads CAISESSGQGQPQHF. The DNA reads TGTGCCATCAGTGAGTCCTCGGGACAGGGACAGCCCCAGCATTTT.